The 16 T cell receptor beta chains below all came from one sample that was sequenced in a study of T cell responses to AZD1222 COVID-19 vaccine. TCRdb's table, derived via immunoSEQ multiplex PCR, lists solely in-frame clones and lacks some. The repertoire consists of 150,000 to 200,000 clones, with 80% to 95% occurring once and the leading ten covering roughly 2.3%. The sequencing used peripheral blood, collected on day 0 of AZD1222 vaccination. These receptors all stem from an adult in good health.

The J gene is TRBJ1-1, the V gene TRBV4-1; no clear D. Trimming cost V 1 base and J 3 bases, with 6 bases left between them. Germline loops: CDR1 MGHRA, CDR2 YSYEKL. The CDR3 extends over 13 amino acids. This CDR3 is CASSQVDYTEAFF. CDR3 nucleotide sequence: TGCGCCAGCAGCCAAGTGGACTACACTGAAGCTTTCTTT.

V gene TRBV7-5 combines with J gene TRBJ1-2; TRBD1, the table's D call, lacks a check against the DNA. TRBV7-5 is labeled a pseudogene. CDR3 length: 16 residues. CDR3 DNA: TGTGCCAGAAGCTTAGGGGACAGGGGGGCAAGGTATGGCTACACCTTC. It codes for CARSLGDRGARYGYTF.

The chain couples TRBV7-8 to TRBJ1-4, with D uncertain. The V and J ends lost 7 bases and 7 bases respectively, with 16 bases between them. Per germline, CDR1 SGHVS and CDR2 FQNEAQ. The CDR3 totals 14 residues. CDR3 in DNA: TGTGCCAGCACCCCGTCCGGCGGAGGTGAAAAACTGTTTTTT. Translating it yields CASTPSGGGEKLFF.

V usage is TRBV5-1 and J usage is TRBJ1-1; weak D call: TRBD1 (5 bases). Trimming pared 0 bases from V and 1 base from J, leaving 10 bases between. The germline CDR1 and CDR2 sequences are SGHRS and YFSETQ. CDR3 length: 15 residues. CDR3 nucleotide sequence: TGCGCCAGCAGCTTGGATAGAGGGACGAACACTGAAGCTTTCTTT. The encoded protein is CASSLDRGTNTEAFF. Supplemented by reference TRBV5-1 and TRBJ1-1, the full variable domain reads KAGVTQTPRYLIKTRGQQVTLSCSPISGHRSVSWYQQTPGQGLQFLFEYFSETQRNKGNFPGRFSGRQFSNSRSEMNVSTLELGDSALYLCASSLDRGTNTEAFFGQGTRLTVV.

The chain combines TRBV9 with TRBJ1-3, with D perhaps matching TRBD1 (6 bases). The V and J ends lost 0 bases and 4 bases respectively, with 20 bases between them. Germline-derived CDR1 and CDR2 are SGDLS and YYNGEE. The CDR3 is 18 amino acids. The CDR3 DNA reads as TGTGCCAGCAGCGTAGCCCCTTCTGGGGGGCTTAAGGGAAACACCATATATTTT. It encodes CASSVAPSGGLKGNTIYF.

The chain carries TRBV5-6 and TRBJ1-1; maybe TRBD1 (6 bases). Trimming cost V 3 bases and J 11 bases, with 20 bases left between them. CDR3 size: 14 residues. In germline, CDR1 is SGHDT, CDR2 YYEEEE. Here the CDR3 reads CASSSTGAFGVAFF. The CDR3 bases are TGTGCCAGCAGCTCTACGGGGGCTTTTGGGGTGGCTTTCTTT.

This chain links TRBV5-1 with TRBJ2-7; the D call may be TRBD1 or TRBD2 (10 bases each). The CDR3 loop spans 18 amino acids. Germline lookup yields CDR1 SGHRS and CDR2 YFSETQ. V lost 4 bases to trimming and J lost 3 bases, with 26 bases between them. This CDR3 is CASSLGDRGRTSGYEQYF. The CDR3 DNA sequence: TGCGCCAGCAGCCTTGGGGACAGGGGCCGGACTAGCGGCTACGAGCAGTACTTC.

The chain has TRBV6-5 and TRBJ2-7; 11 nucleotides agree with TRBD2. The germline gives CDR1 MNHEY, CDR2 SVGAGI. This CDR3 has 15 residues. V trimming: 6 bases; J trimming: 7 bases; junction bases outside the gene matches: 11. CDR3 loop: CASRQRLAGPLEQYF. The CDR3 DNA follows: TGTGCCAGCAGACAAAGACTAGCGGGACCTTTGGAGCAGTACTTC.

This chain joins TRBV6-2 or TRBV6-3 and TRBJ2-3, with 9 bases matching TRBD2. The CDR3 length is 17 residues. Trimming removed 2 bases from V and 2 bases from J; junction bases left unmatched: 8. CDR1 MNHEY and CDR2 SVGEGT come from the germline V gene. DNA of the CDR3: TGTGCCAGCAGTTACGAAGTAGCGGGGGATTACACAGATACGCAGTATTTT. It codes for CASSYEVAGDYTDTQYF.

The rearrangement uses TRBV3-1 (or the pseudogene TRBV3-2) and TRBJ2-2; tentatively, D is TRBD2 (6 bases). Per the germline V gene, CDR1 is LGHDT and CDR2 is YNNKEL (reference sequence). The CDR3 totals 15 residues. V lost 5 bases to trimming and J lost 1 base, with 11 bases between them. The CDR3 coding sequence is TGTGCCAGCAGCGGAAGGGGAGGGAACACCGGGGAGCTGTTTTTT. Translated, it gives CASSGRGGNTGELFF.

The rearrangement joins TRBV10-2 to TRBJ2-5, with TRBD2 matching over 8 bases. In germline, CDR1 is WSHSY, CDR2 SAAADI. V lost 6 bases to trimming and J lost 2 bases; unmatched junction nucleotides: 5. This CDR3 contains 14 residues. The CDR3 nucleotides read TGCGCCAGCAGAGCCGGACTAGCACAAGAGACCCAGTACTTC. Its translation is CASRAGLAQETQYF.

This clone was seen only once. The genes are TRBV7-6 and TRBJ1-5; TRBD1 matches at 8 bases. The germline V gene encodes CDR1 SGHVS and CDR2 FNYEAQ. Unmatched junction bases numbered 10, after V lost 0 bases and J lost 0 bases. This CDR3 has 19 residues. In nucleotides, the CDR3 is TGTGCCAGCAGCTTAGCGCCTTCAGGGGGCATCGGTAGCAATCAGCCCCAGCATTTT. It is translated as CASSLAPSGGIGSNQPQHF.

The V call is TRBV28, the J call TRBJ1-2; 9 positions match TRBD1. Trimming removed 4 bases from V and 4 bases from J; junction bases left unmatched: 10. Germline V gene lookup returns CDR1 MDHEN and CDR2 SYDVKM. The CDR3 has 16 residues. CDR3 in amino acids: CASSSDRGASIYGYTF. CDR3 in DNA: TGTGCCAGCAGTTCGGACAGGGGCGCGTCCATCTATGGCTACACCTTC.

The chain employs TRBV10-2 and TRBJ2-3; D possibly corresponds to TRBD2 (5 bases). V was clipped by 2 bases and J by 0 bases, with 9 bases between them. This CDR3 spans 15 amino acids. The germline gives CDR1 WSHSY, CDR2 SAAADI. The CDR3 loop reads CASSEGAASTDTQYF. In DNA, the CDR3 is TGCGCCAGCAGTGAGGGAGCGGCAAGCACAGATACGCAGTATTTT.

V and J are TRBV6-4 and TRBJ1-5, with 7 bases fitting TRBD1. V lost 4 bases and J lost 7; bases outside the gene matches: 7. The CDR3 sequence is 14 residues long. Germline assignment: CDR1 MRHNA and CDR2 SNTAGT. The DNA of the CDR3 is TGTGCCAGCAGTGCTACAGGGGAGGGACAGCCCCAGCATTTT. Its protein product is CASSATGEGQPQHF.

The chain combines TRBV27 with TRBJ2-3; 7 bases agree with TRBD1. This CDR3 contains 15 residues. Germline V gene sequence: CDR1 MNHEY, CDR2 SMNVEV (reference sequence). The ends lost 7 bases at V and 2 bases at J; junction bases unmatched: 9. CDR3 loop: CASTTGQAHTDTQYF. DNA of the CDR3: TGTGCCAGCACCACTGGACAGGCACACACAGATACGCAGTATTTT.